One and the same sample provided the 31 T cell receptor beta chains below, sequenced in a study of identical twins. TCRdb used MiXCR to reprocess the 5' RACE reads, holding one entry per CDR3 protein. The sample records 430,000 or so distinct CDR3 sequences, approximately 25% being singletons. These data were likewise used in another study, on T cells expressing NK-cell markers.

Material: CD4+ T cells sorted from blood. The source is a woman aged 18-29 years in good health.

The sample holds a few counts of this clonotype. The chain's CDR3 is CASSDPDTQYF. The CDR3 nucleotides read TGTGCCAGCAGTGACCCAGATACGCAGTATTTT. This chain uses TRBV6-1 with TRBJ2-3; unclear D gene. CDR1 is MNHNS, CDR2 SASEGT, per germline. Trimming shortened V by 3 bases and J by 4 bases, and 2 bases separated the two germline ends. CDR3 length equals 11 residues.

The table lists this clonotype with a few counts. The V gene is TRBV2, the J gene TRBJ2-1; 11 nucleotides agree with TRBD2. V trimming: 8 bases; J trimming: 6 bases; junction bases outside the gene matches: 6. The germline CDR1 and CDR2 sequences are SNHLY and FYNNEI. CDR3 length equals 14 residues. The CDR3 region is CASGVAGGGNEQFF. The CDR3 nucleotides are TGTGCCAGCGGGGTAGCGGGAGGGGGCAATGAGCAGTTCTTC.

A few counts support this clonotype. The V gene is TRBV27, the J gene TRBJ1-5; D ambiguous. V dropped 7 bases and J dropped 0 bases, with 13 bases sitting between them. The germline CDR1 and CDR2 sequences are MNHEY and SMNVEV (reference sequence). CDR3 size: 15 residues. The CDR3, as DNA: TGTGCCAGCACCAGGACGGCTCATAGCAATCAGCCCCAGCATTTT. Its protein product is CASTRTAHSNQPQHF.

J is TRBJ2-7 and V is TRBV20-1; TRBD2 might be the D (6 bases). V was shortened by 0 bases and J by 0 bases, with 9 bases between the two germline ends. In germline, CDR1 is DFQATT, CDR2 SNEGSKA (reference sequence). The CDR3 is 14 amino acids. Written as DNA, the CDR3 is TGCAGTGCTAGAGAAGGGACTGGCTCCTACGAGCAGTACTTC. Its protein product is CSAREGTGSYEQYF.

The rearrangement uses TRBV29-1 and TRBJ1-1; D unclear. In germline, CDR1 is SQVTM, CDR2 ANQGSEA. This CDR3 is 13 amino acids long. Trimming took off 7 bases at V and 3 bases at J, with 15 bases between the two ends. The CDR3 DNA follows: TGCAGCGCTCTTATGGGGATCGACACTGAAGCTTTCTTT. It yields the protein CSALMGIDTEAFF.

This clonotype was counted at least ten times. The chain couples TRBV20-1 to TRBJ2-2; 11 bases are shared with TRBD2. The CDR3 is 15 residues long. V lost 5 bases to trimming and J lost 3 bases; unmatched junction nucleotides: 5. Germline CDR1 reads DFQATT; CDR2 reads SNEGSKA (reference sequence). Here the CDR3 DNA reads TGCAGTGCTTTGACTAGCGGGGAACACACCGGGGAGCTGTTTTTT. The encoded protein is CSALTSGEHTGELFF.

The chain links TRBV29-1 to TRBJ2-3; weak D call: TRBD1 (6 bases). The V gene lost 6 bases and the J gene lost 3 bases, with 16 bases spanning the gap. CDR1 and CDR2 from the germline V gene are SQVTM and ANQGSEA. The CDR3 is 14 amino acids. CDR3 loop: CSVAQGLLTDTQYF. CDR3 in DNA: TGCAGCGTAGCACAGGGCCTCTTGACAGATACGCAGTATTTT.

The chain recombines TRBV5-1 with TRBJ2-6, with D hard to call. V lost 6 bases and J lost 0, with 10 bases in between. This CDR3 region has 15 residues. Germline V gene sequence: CDR1 SGHRS, CDR2 YFSETQ. DNA of the CDR3: TGCGCCAGCACTCGAGGAAACTCTGGGGCCAACGTCCTGACTTTC. It yields the protein CASTRGNSGANVLTF.

The chain recombines TRBV6-5 with TRBJ1-2; 7 positions agree with TRBD1. Losses at the gene ends were 2 bases for V and 8 bases for J; bases not matched to a gene: 8. CDR1 and CDR2 from the germline V gene are MNHEY and SVGAGI. There are 14 residues in the CDR3. CDR3 sequence reads: CASSYEGQRGGYTF. The CDR3 DNA is TGTGCCAGCAGTTACGAGGGACAGAGAGGAGGCTACACCTTC.

This clonotype was recorded at least ten times. This chain links TRBV11-2 with TRBJ2-7; D is uncertain. This CDR3 spans 13 amino acids. Germline V CDR1 and CDR2: SGHAT, FQNNGV. V gave up 3 bases and J gave up 3 bases, with 9 bases separating them. Written as DNA, the CDR3 is TGTGCCAGCAGCTTTGAGGTTGGCTACGAGCAGTACTTC. Amino acids: CASSFEVGYEQYF.

The chain carries TRBV2 and TRBJ2-2, with TRBD1 as a possible D gene (6 bases). Germline-derived CDR1 and CDR2 are SNHLY and FYNNEI. The CDR3 is 15 amino acids. Trimming left V 4 bases short and J 2 bases short, with 11 bases between. CDR3 protein: CASSGRQVNTGELFF. In DNA, the CDR3 is TGTGCCAGCAGTGGGAGACAGGTCAACACCGGGGAGCTGTTTTTT.

In DNA, the CDR3 is TGTGCCAGCTCACCATCCTACCTTGAATCAGAGACCCAGTACTTC. Protein: CASSPSYLESETQYF. The J gene is TRBJ2-5, the V gene TRBV18; the D is unclear. This CDR3 has 15 amino acids. The V gene lost 2 bases and the J gene lost 4 bases, with 14 bases spanning the gap. Germline lookup yields CDR1 KGHSH and CDR2 LQKENI.

This clonotype was found a few times. This chain joins TRBV12-3 or TRBV12-4 and TRBJ2-1; TRBD1 is a possible D gene (5 bases). This CDR3 region has 16 residues. Deletions cut 4 bases from V and 2 bases from J, with 15 bases between. CDR3 nucleotide sequence: TGTGCCAGCAGTTCCCCCAGGGCAGGCCCCTACAATGAGCAGTTCTTC. Residues: CASSSPRAGPYNEQFF.

This chain connects TRBV6-6 to TRBJ1-5; D gene unclear. Germline V gene sequence: CDR1 MNHNY, CDR2 SVGAGI (reference sequence). The CDR3 runs to 12 residues. Trimming removed 8 bases from V and 6 bases from J, with 11 bases in between. The CDR3: CASGREVQPQHF. CDR3 sequence (DNA): TGTGCCAGCGGTCGAGAGGTTCAGCCCCAGCATTTT.

This clonotype was recorded a few times. V is TRBV27 and J is TRBJ1-4, with D possibly being TRBD1 (5 bases). CDR1 is MNHEY and CDR2 is SMNVEV in the germline V gene (reference sequence). The CDR3 has 14 residues. V lost 2 bases to trimming and J lost 8 bases, with 12 bases between them. The CDR3 coding sequence is TGTGCCAGCAGTTTAACCCTTTGGGGGGAAAAACTGTTTTTT. Translating it yields CASSLTLWGEKLFF.

The gene calls are TRBV5-1 and TRBJ2-2; 10 nucleotides agree with TRBD2. The V and J ends lost 3 bases and 3 bases, in that order; junction bases with no gene match: 2. Germline lookup yields CDR1 SGHRS and CDR2 YFSETQ. There are 15 residues in the CDR3. The CDR3 here is CASSYGTSDTGELFF. The CDR3 coding sequence is TGCGCCAGCAGCTACGGGACTAGCGACACCGGGGAGCTGTTTTTT.

This clonotype was observed at least ten times. The chain carries TRBV9 and TRBJ2-1; TRBD1 is a possible D gene (6 bases). CDR3 length: 15 residues. The germline gives CDR1 SGDLS, CDR2 YYNGEE. V was trimmed by 0 bases and J by 8 bases, leaving 15 bases between them. CDR3 residues: CASSVAPGEGDEQFF. CDR3 nucleotides: TGTGCCAGCAGCGTAGCTCCAGGGGAAGGAGATGAGCAGTTCTTC.

The V and J genes are TRBV4-1 and TRBJ1-2; no firm D call. Germline V CDR1 and CDR2: MGHRA, YSYEKL. The V end was cut by 2 bases, the J end by 0 bases, with 7 bases between. This CDR3 has 14 amino acids. CDR3 sequence (DNA): TGCGCCAGCAGCCAACAGGCGACTAACTATGGCTACACCTTC. This gives the protein CASSQQATNYGYTF.

This clonotype has only a few counts. The V call is TRBV11-2, the J call TRBJ1-2, with unresolved D. Looked up from germline, CDR1 is SGHAT and CDR2 is FQNNGV. There are 13 residues in the CDR3. V lost 4 bases and J lost 8, with 14 bases in between. CDR3 nucleotide sequence: TGTGCCAGCAGCTCCAGCCCCACCGGAGGCTACACCTTC. It specifies CASSSSPTGGYTF.

The gene calls are TRBV6-5 and TRBJ2-2; D perhaps matches TRBD1 (6 bases). Trimming took 5 bases from V and 1 from J, leaving 11 bases between them. CDR1 is MNHEY, CDR2 SVGAGI, per germline. The CDR3 is 15 residues long. The CDR3 spells CASSHMDRNTGELFF. In DNA, the CDR3 is TGTGCCAGCAGTCACATGGACAGGAACACCGGGGAGCTGTTTTTT.

This clonotype was recorded a few times. The chain employs TRBV9 and TRBJ2-3; the D gene could be TRBD1 or TRBD2 (5 bases each). The CDR3 is made up of 15 amino acids. Trimming took 4 bases from V and 0 from J, leaving 12 bases between them. Germline CDR1 is SGDLS and CDR2 is YYNGEE. CDR3 residues: CASSLFRDSTDTQYF. Written as DNA, the CDR3 is TGTGCCAGCAGCCTTTTCCGGGACAGCACAGATACGCAGTATTTT. Filled out from reference TRBV9 and TRBJ2-3, the complete variable domain reads DSGVTQTPKHLITATGQRVTLRCSPRSGDLSVYWYQQSLDQGLQFLIQYYNGEERAKGNILERFSAQQFPDLHSELNLSSLELGDSALYFCASSLFRDSTDTQYFGPGTRLTVL.

This sequence joins TRBV5-1 and TRBJ2-2, with a weak D call TRBD2 (6 bases). Trimming removed 5 bases at V and 0 bases at J, with 8 bases between. Germline CDR1 and CDR2: SGHRS and YFSETQ. This CDR3 is built from 14 residues. CDR3 in DNA: TGCGCCAGCAGGCTAGCGTCGAACACCGGGGAGCTGTTTTTT. It encodes CASRLASNTGELFF.

The CDR3 DNA reads TGTGCCAGCAGCCTCCCTGCAGGGGGAAGAGAGACCCAGTACTTC. Amino acids: CASSLPAGGRETQYF. V usage is TRBV7-9 and J usage is TRBJ2-5, with 7 bases fitting TRBD1. Germline V gene sequence: CDR1 SEHNR, CDR2 FQNEAQ (reference sequence). CDR3 size: 15 residues. The J segment lost 4 bases and the V segment lost 5 bases, leaving 10 bases of the junction unmatched.

CDR3 protein: CASSPWPGTDTQYF. CDR3 nucleotide sequence: TGTGCCAGCAGCCCCTGGCCCGGCACAGATACGCAGTATTTT. V is TRBV11-2 and J is TRBJ2-3; D call uncertain. Germline CDR1 and CDR2: SGHAT and FQNNGV. Trimming took off 5 bases at V and 1 base at J, with 10 bases between the two ends. The CDR3 is 14 amino acids.

The rearrangement links TRBV5-5 to TRBJ2-7; perhaps TRBD1 as D (6 bases). Trimming shortened V by 6 bases and J by 4 bases, and 20 bases separated the two germline ends. Per germline, CDR1 SGHKS and CDR2 YYEKEE (reference sequence). The CDR3 covers 15 residues. CDR3 residues: CASTVRTGTEYEQYF. In nucleotides, the CDR3 is TGTGCCAGCACCGTTCGTACAGGGACGGAATACGAGCAGTACTTC.

This clonotype was recorded a few times. The chain has TRBV20-1 and TRBJ2-3, with D possibly being TRBD2 (6 bases). The ends were cut back, 0 bases at V and 6 bases at J, with 16 bases in the middle. Germline lookup yields CDR1 DFQATT and CDR2 SNEGSKA (reference sequence). This CDR3 has 15 residues. CDR3 in DNA: TGCAGTGCTAGAGACGGCGGGGAGCAGTTGGATACGCAGTATTTT. Its protein is CSARDGGEQLDTQYF.

The chain has TRBV5-5 and TRBJ1-2; 8 nucleotides agree with TRBD1. Trimming removed 0 bases from V and 7 bases from J; junction bases left unmatched: 14. The CDR3 has 17 residues. CDR1 is SGHKS, CDR2 YYEKEE, per germline (reference sequence). The CDR3 reads CASSLGPGGAGLSGYTF. CDR3 bases: TGTGCCAGCAGCTTGGGGCCAGGGGGCGCCGGGTTGAGTGGCTACACCTTC.

The chain uses TRBV6-1 and TRBJ2-7, with 9 bases fitting TRBD2. CDR3 length: 15 residues. The J segment lost 3 bases and the V segment lost 6 bases, leaving 9 bases of the junction unmatched. Germline V gives CDR1 MNHNS, CDR2 SASEGT. The CDR3: CASRRTSGGFYEQYF. CDR3 bases: TGTGCCAGCAGGCGGACCAGCGGGGGGTTCTACGAGCAGTACTTC.

A few counts support this clonotype. CDR3: CASSLASGPGETQYF. The CDR3 DNA reads as TGCGCCAGCAGCTTAGCTAGCGGCCCGGGGGAGACCCAGTACTTC. The chain uses TRBV5-1 and TRBJ2-5; 7 nucleotides align to TRBD2. The trim removed 2 bases at V and 5 bases at J, leaving 9 bases unmatched. Germline-derived CDR1 and CDR2 are SGHRS and YFSETQ. The CDR3 loop spans 15 amino acids.

In its sample, this clonotype was seen many times. The gene calls are TRBV7-9 and TRBJ1-1; 7 positions match TRBD1. V shed 5 bases and J 8 bases; nucleotides not matched to a gene: 8. The CDR3 has 13 amino acids. In germline, CDR1 is SEHNR, CDR2 FQNEAQ (reference sequence). The CDR3 spells CASSPQGDLEAFF. In nucleotides, the CDR3 is TGTGCCAGCAGCCCCCAGGGGGATTTGGAAGCTTTCTTT.

CDR3: CASTRWFPSRSYNEQFF. For the CDR3, the DNA is TGTGCCAGCACCCGATGGTTCCCTAGTAGATCCTACAATGAGCAGTTCTTC. The V call is TRBV5-6, the J call TRBJ2-1; D is unresolved. With 6 bases removed from V and 1 base from J, the gap between germline ends came to 20 bases. Germline CDR1 reads SGHDT; CDR2 reads YYEEEE. The CDR3 consists of 17 residues.